The TCR beta chain described here comes from a study of T-cell memory formation after mild COVID-19 listed by TCRdb under 2021. Regarding the complete study: TCR sequence clusters from the two donors were found to be largely donor specific. Longitudinal TCRalpha and TCRbeta repertoire sequencing tracked T-cell clones expanding and contracting after mild COVID-19 in two donors. Two young, previously healthy adult volunteers, one female and one male, were included in the cohort.

The germline V gene (reference sequence) specifies LGHDT as CDR1 and YNNKEL as CDR2. There are 13 amino acids in the CDR3, from cysteine to phenylalanine inclusive. Only CDR3 DNA is held: 39 bases, read in frame from base 1. The junction shows trimming of 2 bases on V and 4 bases on J, plus 6 bases between the germline ends. As regards this clonotype: Which antigen it targets is not known. No qualities accompany the bases; no much larger clone lies one base away.

TCRdb lists the instrument as Illumina NovaSeq 6000. cDNA libraries for TCRalpha and TCRbeta were prepared by 5'RACE using constant-segment primers, with sample barcodes and unique molecular identifiers added. Trizol reagent was used to extract RNA from every sample. Amplification of the libraries took two PCR steps, and the second step added a second sample barcode plus Illumina TruSeq adapters. Libraries were sequenced on an Illumina NovaSeq with 2 x 150 bp paired-end reads. In the original analysis: With migec v1.2.7, reads were demultiplexed and then collapsed into UMI-guided consensus sequences. With mixcr v2.1.11, UMI consensuses were aligned to TRA and TRB V and J templates and assembled into clonotypes. Expanded or contracted clonotypes were those called significant by both edgeR and NoisET, with noise models trained on biological replicates. edgeR calls used a false discovery rate-adjusted p below 0.01 and a log2 fold-change threshold of 1. As an exploratory analysis of dynamics, PCA with hierarchical clustering was applied to max-normalized trajectories of the 1000 most abundant clonotypes. Separately sequenced CD4+ and CD8+ repertoires were used to assign the CD4 or CD8 phenotype of responding clones. TCRdb took the public reads, trimmed them with fastp at Q25, ran MiXCR for clone calling and kept in-frame beta chains. Rows merge per CDR3 protein into single entries with the most common DNA and genes. The V and J calls reflect TCRdb's pipeline rather than the authors' work. Across this sample there are 380,000 or so distinct CDR3 sequences, with around 15% seen only once. Roughly 22% of the sample belongs to the ten largest clones.

The paper as a whole reports these results and caveats: Some responding clones were detected in pre-infection memory, suggesting pre-existing cross-reactive memory T cells joined the SARS-CoV-2 response. The second-wave clones that peaked on day 37 were not confirmed to be SARS-CoV-2 specific. Contracting CD4+ clones were located mainly in the CM and EM memory subsets, whereas CD8+ clones were found to be enriched in EMRA. From day 15 to 85, contracting clones showed balanced CD4/CD8 phenotypes, whereas a second wave of clones that expanded from day 15 to 37 leaned towards CD4+. The study included only a couple of mild cases, and larger cohorts that include severe cases with pre-infection samples were judged to be necessary.

PBMCs were isolated by Ficoll-Paque density gradient centrifugation. The V gene is TRBV3-1 and the J gene is TRBJ1-5, with the D gene not clear enough to name. Sequencing was done on a sample of PBMCs or a T cell subset sorted from them (not recorded which). The source is a young man who had mild COVID-19 (a few samples of this study predate the infection). The sample titles of this study are shuffled in the database, so cell type and time point are left out; the donor was told from shared clones. In nucleotide form, the sequence is TGTGCCAGCAGCCAAAGTGGAAATCAGCCCCAGCATTTT. The resulting protein is CASSQSGNQPQHF. This CDR3, with the reference TRBV3-1 and TRBJ1-5 proteins standing in past its ends, gives the full variable domain DTAVSQTPKYLVTQMGNDKSIKCEQNLGHDTMYWYKQDSKKFLKIMFSYNNKELIINETVPNRFSPKSPDKAHLNLHINSLELGDSAVYFCASSQSGNQPQHFGDGTRLSIL.